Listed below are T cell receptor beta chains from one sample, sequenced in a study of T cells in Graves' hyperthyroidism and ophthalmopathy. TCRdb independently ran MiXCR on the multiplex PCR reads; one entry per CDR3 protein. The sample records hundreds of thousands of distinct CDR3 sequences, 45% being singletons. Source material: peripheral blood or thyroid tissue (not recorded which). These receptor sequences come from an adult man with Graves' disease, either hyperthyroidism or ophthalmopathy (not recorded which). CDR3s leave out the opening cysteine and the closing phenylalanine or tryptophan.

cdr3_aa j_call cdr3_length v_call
ASSMAGGGNQPQH TRBJ1-5 13 TRBV19
ASSLDRVYNSPLR TRBJ1-6 13 TRBV12-3/TRBV12-4
ATSRDRGFSTGAF TRBJ1-1 13 TRBV15
ASNHRDSLVEAF TRBJ1-1 12 TRBV25-1
ASSLPHSYGYT TRBJ1-2 11 TRBV7-2
ASRPGTAARSGNTIY TRBJ1-3 15 TRBV12-3/TRBV12-4
SVRGGGGGTEAF TRBJ1-1 12 TRBV29-1
SAVDISYEQY TRBJ2-7 10 TRBV20-1
AISSAGGAETQY TRBJ2-5 12 TRBV10-3
ASSRRDSWKIGELF TRBJ2-2 14 TRBV7-9
SVERTWTDYGYT TRBJ1-2 12 TRBV29-1
ASSPDMNNQPQH TRBJ1-5 12 TRBV12-3/TRBV12-4
ATSRGGTDRNYGYT TRBJ1-2 14 TRBV15
SAGTGTYGYT TRBJ1-2 10 TRBV29-1
ASSLRETTYEQY TRBJ2-7 12 TRBV4-1
ASSERSGYT TRBJ1-2 9 TRBV2
ASSLRGNDYEQY TRBJ2-7 12 TRBV5-4
SARDLALGYEQY TRBJ2-7 12 TRBV20-1
ASSSVGNYGYT TRBJ1-2 11 TRBV13
ASSVDSGGYEQY TRBJ2-7 12 TRBV9
ARDRRRGNTEAF TRBJ1-1 12 TRBV19
ASSQDPAGSQPQH TRBJ1-5 13 TRBV7-2
ASSPGQGASNEKLF TRBJ1-4 14 TRBV7-3
ASSGRETPNTGELF TRBJ2-2 14 TRBV7-9
ASSPGTGSGEQY TRBJ2-7 12 TRBV7-9
SASTGGLYEQY TRBJ2-7 11 TRBV20-1
ASSQDRRGAETQY TRBJ2-5 13 TRBV7-8
SVEEKQGFAGANVLT TRBJ2-6 15 TRBV29-1
ASSIDRWAVSNQPQH TRBJ1-5 15 TRBV19
ASSLARQGGNYGYT TRBJ1-2 14 TRBV12-3/TRBV12-4
ASSVPGQGRYEQY TRBJ2-7 13 TRBV19
SANRGSGTEAF TRBJ1-1 11 TRBV20-1
ASSVRGRGGELF TRBJ2-2 12 TRBV2
SVREGAGTGELF TRBJ2-2 12 TRBV29-1
ASSPQYYGYT TRBJ1-2 10 TRBV9
ASSPLAVPFTEAF TRBJ1-1 13 TRBV18
ATKTGITGELF TRBJ2-2 11 TRBV6-5
ASSKTSTSGETQY TRBJ2-5 13 TRBV11-3
ASSLEAGQYYGYT TRBJ1-2 13 TRBV7-8
AISPGLLRGETQY TRBJ2-5 13 TRBV6-5
ASSVDRSGELF TRBJ2-2 11 TRBV2
ASREGNSPLH TRBJ1-6 10 TRBV25-1
ASSILTGSPRDQY TRBJ2-5 13 TRBV7-9
ASSLEYGEDTEAF TRBJ1-1 13 TRBV7-9
ATIRIGGRLNEKLF TRBJ1-4 14 TRBV24-1
AISESGPKATNEKLF TRBJ1-4 15 TRBV10-3
AISATGGVGTEAF TRBJ1-1 13 TRBV10-3
SARGQGANYGYT TRBJ1-2 12 TRBV20-1
NARDIVETQY TRBJ2-5 10 TRBV20-1
AIKEGSNQPQH TRBJ1-5 11 TRBV10-3